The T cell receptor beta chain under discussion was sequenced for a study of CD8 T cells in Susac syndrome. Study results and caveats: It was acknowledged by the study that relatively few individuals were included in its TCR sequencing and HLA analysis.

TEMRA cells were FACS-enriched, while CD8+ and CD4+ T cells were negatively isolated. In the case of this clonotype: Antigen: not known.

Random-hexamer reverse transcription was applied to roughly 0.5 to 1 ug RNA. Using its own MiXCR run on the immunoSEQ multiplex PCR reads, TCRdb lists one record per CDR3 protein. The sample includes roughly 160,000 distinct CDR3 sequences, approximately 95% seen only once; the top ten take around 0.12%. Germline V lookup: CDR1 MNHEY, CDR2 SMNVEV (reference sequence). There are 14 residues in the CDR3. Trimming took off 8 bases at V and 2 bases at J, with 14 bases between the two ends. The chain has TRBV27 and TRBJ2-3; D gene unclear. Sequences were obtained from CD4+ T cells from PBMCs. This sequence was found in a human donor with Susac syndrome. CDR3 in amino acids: CASSPLVSTDTQYF. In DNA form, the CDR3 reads TGTGCCAGCTCCCCCCTGGTGTCCACAGATACGCAGTATTTT.